The rows below give T cell receptor beta chains drawn from one sample of a study of cytomegalovirus exposure and HLA in healthy donors. Profiling relied on immunoSEQ multiplex PCR, and the TCRdb table lists in-frame clones only, not all of them. The sample holds around 250,000 clones, almost 90% seen once. The sequenced sample consisted of PBMCs. The receptors shown here come from a woman between 18 and 29 years old in good health and CMV-seronegative. The conserved cysteine and the conserved F or W are not part of the CDR3 here.

v_call | cdr3_aa
TRBV9 | ASSPLGGPGTGELF
TRBV6-5 | ASSSPGLYEQY
TRBV28 | ASSSPGQGFPYEQY
TRBV4-1 | ASSQVFPGQGNEKLF
TRBV7-6 | ASSSSGVGYT
TRBV5-1 | ASSLGGHNNSPLH
TRBV10-1 | ASMPGGSTEAF
TRBV10-3 | AISANRETNTGELF
TRBV19 | ASTLGRENEKLF
TRBV5-1 | ASSPGQIQETQY
TRBV4-3 | ASSQTTGREQY
TRBV11-2 | ASSVSRAGYGYT
TRBV4-3 | ASSQSAGQGVSDTQY
TRBV28 | ASSFRDRRDYGYT
TRBV27 | ASSTGTDSTDTQY
TRBV6-6 | ASSRQGSSYNEQF
TRBV10-3 | AISESGGVSNQPQH
TRBV28 | ASSLSGRGTQY
TRBV2 | ASSEANKKGADAEQY
TRBV30 | AWTPGVGRHQPQH
TRBV11-3 | ASSLDRGDEQF